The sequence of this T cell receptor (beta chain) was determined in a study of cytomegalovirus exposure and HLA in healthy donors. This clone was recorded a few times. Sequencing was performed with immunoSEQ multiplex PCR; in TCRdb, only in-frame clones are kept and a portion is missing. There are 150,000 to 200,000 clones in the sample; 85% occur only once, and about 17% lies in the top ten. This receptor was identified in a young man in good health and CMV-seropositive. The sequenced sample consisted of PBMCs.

The chain's CDR3 is CASSSDRYTEAFF. CDR3 sequence (DNA): TGTGCCAGCAGCTCGGACAGGTACACTGAAGCTTTCTTT. The V call is TRBV5-4, the J call TRBJ1-1; 7 bases match TRBD1. V gave up 3 bases and J gave up 3 bases; unmatched junction bases: 2. This CDR3 comprises 13 residues. CDR1 is SGHNT and CDR2 is YYREEE in the germline V gene (reference sequence).